A single sample gave rise to the 3 T cell receptor beta chains below, sequenced in a study of early T cells in non-severe SARS-CoV-2 infection. MiXCR, applied by TCRdb to the 5' RACE reads, yields one record per CDR3 protein. The sample lists about 60,000 distinct CDR3 sequences; around 13% were seen once. The material sequenced was whole blood. These receptors all come from an adult who was a healthcare worker with PCR-confirmed SARS-CoV-2 infection or an uninfected control (not recorded which).

This clonotype was observed at least ten times. The J gene is TRBJ1-6, the V gene TRBV3-1; 7 bases are shared with TRBD1. V shed 4 bases, J shed 8 bases, and the junction held 8 bases outside the gene matches. Germline CDR1 LGHDT, CDR2 YNNKEL (reference sequence). This CDR3 is built from 15 residues. CDR3 nucleotides: TGTGCCAGCAGCCCATCGACAGGGACTCATTCACCCCTCCACTTT. Its protein is CASSPSTGTHSPLHF. The full variable domain, completed using reference TRBV3-1 and TRBJ1-6, is DTAVSQTPKYLVTQMGNDKSIKCEQNLGHDTMYWYKQDSKKFLKIMFSYNNKELIINETVPNRFSPKSPDKAHLNLHINSLELGDSAVYFCASSPSTGTHSPLHFGNGTRLTVT.

This clonotype has more than one count but fewer than ten. The DNA of the CDR3 is TGTGCCAGCAGCTCACCTAGCGGGAGTAACACCGGGGAGCTGTTTTTT. It yields the protein CASSSPSGSNTGELFF. J is TRBJ2-2 and V is TRBV7-8; 10 bases match TRBD2. Germline V gene data show CDR1 as SGHVS and CDR2 as FQNEAQ. J gave up 2 bases and V 4 bases, and 4 bases lay outside the gene matches. The CDR3 loop spans 16 amino acids.

This clonotype was observed at least ten times. The rearrangement links TRBV6-6 to TRBJ2-7, with D tentatively TRBD1 or TRBD2 (5 bases each). The germline V gene encodes CDR1 MNHNY and CDR2 SVGAGI (reference sequence). V was cut by 5 bases and J by 6 bases, with 11 bases left in between. This CDR3 region has 12 residues. CDR3 sequence: CASSLGDREQYF. In DNA, the CDR3 is TGTGCCAGCAGTCTGGGGGACCGCGAGCAGTACTTC.